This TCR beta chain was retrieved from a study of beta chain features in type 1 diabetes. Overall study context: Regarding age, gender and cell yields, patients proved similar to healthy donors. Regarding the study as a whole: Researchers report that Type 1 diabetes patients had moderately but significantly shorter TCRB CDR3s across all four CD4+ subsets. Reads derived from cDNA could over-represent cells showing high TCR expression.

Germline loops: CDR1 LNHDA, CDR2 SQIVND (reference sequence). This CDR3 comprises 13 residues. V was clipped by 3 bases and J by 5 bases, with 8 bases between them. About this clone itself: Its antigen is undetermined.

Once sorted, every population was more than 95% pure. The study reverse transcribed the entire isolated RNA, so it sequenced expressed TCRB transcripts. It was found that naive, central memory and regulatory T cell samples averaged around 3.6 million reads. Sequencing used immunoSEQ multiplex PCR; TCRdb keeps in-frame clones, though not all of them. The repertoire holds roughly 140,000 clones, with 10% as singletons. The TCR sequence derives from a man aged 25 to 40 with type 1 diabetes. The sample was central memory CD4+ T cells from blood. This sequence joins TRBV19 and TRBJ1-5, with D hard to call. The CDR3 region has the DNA TGTGCCAGTAGTATTGGCGCGGATCAGCCCCAGCATTTT. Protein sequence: CASSIGADQPQHF.